The 14 T cell receptor beta chains below come from one sample, sequenced in a study of Ad26.COV2.S vaccination and SARS-CoV-2 variants. Specified treatment: roughly 18 received Ad26.COV2.S at low or high dose, single or two shots; 5 received placebo; per-sample allocation not given. All samples were drawn on day 63, counting from the first vaccine or placebo injection. Clones were read by immunoSEQ multiplex PCR, and TCRdb kept only the in-frame ones, dropping some. The sample lists about 680,000 clones, more than 80% seen once, with about 1.5% in the top ten. The sequencing used peripheral blood, collected in a trial of Ad26.COV2.S vaccine versus placebo. The receptor source for this set is a person between 18 and 60 years old who received the Ad26.COV2.S COVID-19 vaccine or a placebo.

The chain has TRBV5-1 and TRBJ1-3; no definite D call. Per germline, CDR1 SGHRS and CDR2 YFSETQ. V shed 5 bases and J shed 0 bases, with 9 bases lying between them. The CDR3 loop spans 14 amino acids. The CDR3 region is CASRDRSSGNTIYF. The CDR3 DNA is TGCGCCAGCAGGGACCGGAGCTCTGGAAACACCATATATTTT.

CDR3 in DNA: TGTGCCAGCAGCTTAGACAGGTTAAACTATGGCTACACCTTC. As protein: CASSLDRLNYGYTF. The chain carries TRBV7-2 and TRBJ1-2; TRBD1 might be the D (5 bases). From germline, CDR1 is SGHTA and CDR2 FQGNSA. The ends were cut back, 1 base at V and 2 bases at J, with 8 bases in the middle. This CDR3 is 14 amino acids long.

V is TRBV9 and J is TRBJ2-5; 11 bases agree with TRBD2. The V gene end was trimmed by 3 bases and the J gene end by 5 bases; junction bases not matched to a gene: 9. Germline CDR1 reads SGDLS; CDR2 reads YYNGEE. The CDR3 spans 16 residues. The CDR3 sequence: CASSGLAGTLVETQYF. CDR3 DNA sequence: TGTGCCAGCAGCGGACTAGCGGGAACTCTCGTGGAGACCCAGTACTTC.

The rearrangement links TRBV5-1 to TRBJ2-1; 10 bases fit TRBD2. Germline CDR1 and CDR2: SGHRS and YFSETQ. The CDR3 has 16 residues. Trimming at V came to 0 bases and at J to 5 bases, leaving 5 bases not matched to a gene. The CDR3 loop is CASSLASGSGDNEQFF. CDR3 sequence (DNA): TGCGCCAGCAGCTTGGCTAGCGGGAGTGGAGACAATGAGCAGTTCTTC.

The chain uses TRBV9 and TRBJ1-5; D ambiguous. The V end lost 1 base, the J end lost 1 base, and 6 bases lay between the germline ends. Per the germline V gene, CDR1 is SGDLS and CDR2 is YYNGEE. The CDR3 loop spans 14 amino acids. The CDR3 region has the DNA TGTGCCAGCAGCGTAAGTAGCAGCAATCAGCCCCAGCATTTT. It encodes CASSVSSSNQPQHF.

The chain combines TRBV29-1 with TRBJ2-5; possible D gene TRBD2, 6 bases. The germline CDR1 and CDR2 sequences are SQVTM and ANQGSEA. Trimming cost V 4 bases and J 0 bases, with 9 bases left between them. The CDR3 runs 13 residues. CDR3 loop: CSVVGGDQETQYF. The CDR3 DNA sequence: TGCAGCGTTGTGGGCGGGGACCAAGAGACCCAGTACTTC.

This clone came up once. The chain uses TRBV5-1 and TRBJ2-3; a weak D match, TRBD1 (6 bases). The germline V gene has CDR1 SGHRS and CDR2 YFSETQ. This CDR3 region has 15 residues. V was pared by 3 bases and J by 0 bases, with 11 bases between. CDR3 DNA sequence: TGCGCCAGCAGCTCCGGACAGTCTAGCACAGATACGCAGTATTTT. Its protein is CASSSGQSSTDTQYF.

The chain employs TRBV30 and TRBJ2-7; 13 nucleotides line up with TRBD2. The germline CDR1 and CDR2 sequences are GTSNPN and SVGIG (reference sequence). The J segment lost 4 bases and the V segment lost 2 bases, leaving 11 bases of the junction unmatched. This CDR3 contains 17 residues. DNA of the CDR3: TGTGCCTGGAGTTTCCCTCCCGGGACTAGCGGGAAATACGAGCAGTACTTC. Its translation: CAWSFPPGTSGKYEQYF.

Turning to this clone: Distinct nucleotide sequences in the sample also encode this CDR3. The V call is TRBV11-2, the J call TRBJ2-1; 11 nucleotides agree with TRBD2. Per the germline V gene, CDR1 is SGHAT and CDR2 is FQNNGV. Trimming at V came to 2 bases and at J to 4 bases, leaving 1 base not matched to a gene. The CDR3 runs 15 residues. The CDR3 protein is CASSLLAGGYNEQFF. Written as DNA, the CDR3 is TGTGCCAGCAGCTTACTAGCGGGAGGATACAATGAGCAGTTCTTC.

The chain is built from TRBV4-1 and TRBJ2-2; 10 bases match TRBD1. The V gene end was trimmed by 8 bases and the J gene end by 0 bases; junction bases not matched to a gene: 6. Per the germline V gene, CDR1 is MGHRA and CDR2 is YSYEKL. The CDR3 covers 16 residues. The CDR3 region has the DNA TGCGCCAGCGCCCCCGGGACAGGGGCGAACACCGGGGAGCTGTTTTTT. Amino acid sequence: CASAPGTGANTGELFF.

The J gene is TRBJ2-3, the V gene TRBV4-3; 9 nucleotides agree with TRBD1. Germline trimming cut 2 bases from V and 6 bases from J; bases unmatched to any gene: 12. Per germline, CDR1 LGHNA and CDR2 YSLEER. The CDR3 consists of 17 residues. CDR3 amino acids: CASSQMPPGQGGDTQYF. The CDR3 region has the DNA TGCGCCAGCAGCCAAATGCCCCCGGGACAGGGTGGGGATACGCAGTATTTT.

The V gene is TRBV18, the J gene TRBJ2-2; perhaps TRBD1 as D (6 bases). This CDR3 is 16 amino acids long. V was shortened by 5 bases and J by 0 bases, with 13 bases between the two germline ends. Germline lookup yields CDR1 KGHSH and CDR2 LQKENI. This CDR3 reads CASSNRVNSNTGELFF. The CDR3 bases are TGTGCCAGCTCAAACAGGGTAAACTCGAACACCGGGGAGCTGTTTTTT. The full variable domain, its missing parts supplied by reference TRBV18 and TRBJ2-2, is NAGVMQNPRHLVRRRGQEARLRCSPMKGHSHVYWYRQLPEEGLKFMVYLQKENIIDESGMPKERFSAEFPKEGPSILRIQQVVRGDSAAYFCASSNRVNSNTGELFFGEGSRLTVL.

The chain combines TRBV4-2 with TRBJ1-1; maybe TRBD1 (6 bases). This CDR3 spans 17 amino acids. Germline CDR1 is LGHNA and CDR2 is YNFKEQ. Trimming left V 1 base short and J 4 bases short, with 19 bases between. CDR3 coding DNA: TGTGCCAGCAGCCAAGGGCCGGGGGAATTGGGGGCCACTGAAGCTTTCTTT. Translated: CASSQGPGELGATEAFF.

In DNA, the CDR3 is TGTGCCAGAAGCTTACAGCGGGAGGGCACTGATGAGCAGTTCTTC. It encodes CARSLQREGTDEQFF. The V call is TRBV5-3, the J call TRBJ2-1; 10 bases align to TRBD2. TRBV5-3 qualifies as an ORF whose function is uncertain. Trimming cost V 2 bases and J 8 bases; bases outside gene matches: 7. This CDR3 region has 15 residues.